A selection of T cell receptor beta chains follows, all from one sample in a study of identical twins. TCRdb re-derived calls from the 5' RACE reads in MiXCR, one entry per CDR3 protein. The sample consists of nearly 900,000 distinct CDR3 sequences, 9% to 15% of them appearing once. These data were likewise used in another study, on yellow fever vaccine responses in identical twins.

Material for sequencing was PBMCs. The receptors were sampled from a woman aged 18-30 years in good health. Each CDR3 is given with its conserved first and last residue. Fields, in order: V gene, J gene, CDR3 protein.

TRBV15	TRBJ2-1	CATSRNSMGGLYNEQFF
TRBV18	TRBJ2-3	CASSPGQTNTDTQYF
TRBV10-3	TRBJ1-2	CAIGAGSYGYTF
TRBV9	TRBJ2-7	CASSVEAYSYEQYF
TRBV14	TRBJ2-4	CASSQGWVAGGPFIQYF
TRBV7-8	TRBJ1-2	CASSLERGYGYTF
TRBV5-5	TRBJ1-5	CASSLTMGSSNQPQHF
TRBV12-3/TRBV12-4	TRBJ2-1	CASSLYPYNEQFF
TRBV6-1	TRBJ2-6	CASKKTGFSGANVLTF
TRBV28	TRBJ1-4	CASSQGPNEKLFF
TRBV20-1	TRBJ2-1	CSASDRVGYNEQFF
TRBV10-3	TRBJ2-3	CAISDPGRLDTQYF
TRBV5-1	TRBJ2-3	CASSSLSPPLGGGGTQYF
TRBV20-1	TRBJ2-1	CSASGGPLYNEQFF
TRBV2	TRBJ1-6	CASSVENSYNSPLHF
TRBV5-1	TRBJ2-5	CASSLGDRTLQETQYF
TRBV20-1	TRBJ1-5	CSVSDRGGYSNQPQHF
TRBV29-1	TRBJ2-3	CSVNPSTDTQYF
TRBV12-5	TRBJ1-1	CASGPGGNTEAFF
TRBV3-1	TRBJ2-1	CASSQAPGLASEF
TRBV12-3/TRBV12-4	TRBJ2-3	CASRGFADTQYF
TRBV6-1	TRBJ1-1	CASGRDTEAFF
TRBV6-5	TRBJ2-1	CASSYSIGTSGSSYNEQFF
TRBV7-8	TRBJ2-1	CASSYTSGIASEQFF
TRBV12-5	TRBJ2-2	CASGYVTSGTNTGELFF
TRBV5-6	TRBJ2-6	CASSLWSKWGANVLTF
TRBV29-1	TRBJ2-7	CSVGRLASSYEQYF
TRBV24-1	TRBJ2-1	CATSDRGQGSYNEQFF
TRBV24-1	TRBJ2-1	CATSGPTALGSYNEQFF
TRBV5-1	TRBJ2-2	CASSPQPGAGTGELFF
TRBV29-1	TRBJ1-1	CSVDRESGTEAFF
TRBV6-5	TRBJ2-1	CASSYGEGRSYNEQFF
TRBV5-1	TRBJ1-2	CASSWLPTYGYTF
TRBV4-1	TRBJ1-1	CASMAGMNTEAFF
TRBV10-3	TRBJ2-1	CAISGPGLSYNEQFF
TRBV25-1	TRBJ2-7	CASSETLALLGEQYF
TRBV6-2/TRBV6-3	TRBJ2-7	CASRIKGDEQYF
TRBV20-1	TRBJ1-6	CSASAGLGYSPLHF
TRBV12-3/TRBV12-4	TRBJ2-7	CASSFTSGSSYEQYF
TRBV4-1	TRBJ1-4	CASSRQGERWEKLFF
TRBV9	TRBJ2-1	CASSQWASGYNEQFF
TRBV5-1	TRBJ1-1	CASRDGTRTEAFF
TRBV20-1	TRBJ2-2	CSATWGTGELFF
TRBV19	TRBJ2-1	CASSIDHSPTDNEQFF